This TCR beta chain came from a study of glioma-infiltrating T cells after dendritic cell vaccination. The study, taken as a whole, reports: Few patients contributed both blood and tumor specimens.

Up to 2 ug genomic DNA was used for TCRB CDR3 amplification. Produced via immunoSEQ multiplex PCR; TCRdb's table is partial and in-frame only. Of tens of thousands of clones listed, 70% to 85% are singletons. This clone occurred a few times. The antigen remains unidentified. Selection required adequate fresh-frozen tumor tissue plus more than two years' survival data. The clonotype originates from a human donor with glioblastoma. The sample in question was blood, obtained before dendritic cell vaccination.

DNA for the CDR3: TGTGCCAGCAGACCTCAAGACAGGAGCTATCCAGGCTACACCTTC. Protein: CASRPQDRSYPGYTF. This rearrangement joins TRBV6-6 to TRBJ1-2, with D tentatively TRBD1 (6 bases). The CDR3 loop spans 15 amino acids. Trimming removed 6 bases from V and 8 bases from J, with 22 bases in between. CDR1 MNHNY and CDR2 SVGAGI come from the germline V gene (reference sequence).